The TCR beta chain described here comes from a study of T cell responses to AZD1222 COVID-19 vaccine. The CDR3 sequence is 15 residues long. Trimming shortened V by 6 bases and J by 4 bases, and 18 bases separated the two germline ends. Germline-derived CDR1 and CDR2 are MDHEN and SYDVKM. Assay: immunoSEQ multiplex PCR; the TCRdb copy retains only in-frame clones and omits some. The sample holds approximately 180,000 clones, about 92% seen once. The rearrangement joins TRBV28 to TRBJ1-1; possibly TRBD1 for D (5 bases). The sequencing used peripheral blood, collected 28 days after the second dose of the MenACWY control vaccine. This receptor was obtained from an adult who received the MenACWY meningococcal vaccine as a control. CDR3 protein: CASSPPRGLGTEAFF. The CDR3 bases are TGTGCCAGCAGCCCCCCCCGGGGGTTAGGCACTGAAGCTTTCTTT.